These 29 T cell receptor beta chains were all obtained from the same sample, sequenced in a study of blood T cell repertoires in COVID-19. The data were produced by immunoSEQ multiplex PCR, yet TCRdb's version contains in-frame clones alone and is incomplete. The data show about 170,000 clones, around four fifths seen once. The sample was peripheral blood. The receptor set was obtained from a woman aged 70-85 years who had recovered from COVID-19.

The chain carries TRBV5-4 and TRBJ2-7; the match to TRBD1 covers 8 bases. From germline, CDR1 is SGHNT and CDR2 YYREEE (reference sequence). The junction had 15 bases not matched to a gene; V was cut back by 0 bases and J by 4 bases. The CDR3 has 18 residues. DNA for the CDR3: TGTGCCAGCAGCTTGGGACCTCCACCAGGGGGCGCGGGTTACGAGCAGTACTTC. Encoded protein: CASSLGPPPGGAGYEQYF.

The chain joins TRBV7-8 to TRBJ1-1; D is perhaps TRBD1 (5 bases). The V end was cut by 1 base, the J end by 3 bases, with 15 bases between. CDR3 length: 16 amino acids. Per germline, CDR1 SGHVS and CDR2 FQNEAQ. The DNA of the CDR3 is TGTGCCAGCAGCTTAGGTTTCGGGGGTTGGCACACTGAAGCTTTCTTT. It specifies CASSLGFGGWHTEAFF.

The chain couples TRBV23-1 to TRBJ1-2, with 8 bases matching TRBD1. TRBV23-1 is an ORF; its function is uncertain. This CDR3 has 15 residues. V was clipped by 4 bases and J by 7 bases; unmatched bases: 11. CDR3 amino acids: CASSRQDRDLGGYTF. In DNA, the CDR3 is TGCGCCAGCAGTCGCCAGGACAGGGATCTCGGTGGCTACACCTTC.

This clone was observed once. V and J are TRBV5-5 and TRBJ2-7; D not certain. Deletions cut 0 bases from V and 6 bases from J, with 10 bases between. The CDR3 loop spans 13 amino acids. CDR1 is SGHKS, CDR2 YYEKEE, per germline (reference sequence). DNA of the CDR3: TGTGCCAGCAGCTTGGATGTTATTCCCGAGCAGTACTTC. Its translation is CASSLDVIPEQYF. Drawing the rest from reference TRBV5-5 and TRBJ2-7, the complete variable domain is DAGVTQSPTHLIKTRGQQVTLRCSPISGHKSVSWYQQVLGQGPQFIFQYYEKEERGRGNFPDRFSARQFPNYSSELNVNALLLGDSALYLCASSLDVIPEQYFGPGTRLTVT.

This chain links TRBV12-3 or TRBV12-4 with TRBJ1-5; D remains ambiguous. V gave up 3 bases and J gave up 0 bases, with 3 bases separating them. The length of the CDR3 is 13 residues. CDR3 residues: CASSFNSNQPQHF. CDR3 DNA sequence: TGTGCCAGCAGTTTTAATAGCAATCAGCCCCAGCATTTT.

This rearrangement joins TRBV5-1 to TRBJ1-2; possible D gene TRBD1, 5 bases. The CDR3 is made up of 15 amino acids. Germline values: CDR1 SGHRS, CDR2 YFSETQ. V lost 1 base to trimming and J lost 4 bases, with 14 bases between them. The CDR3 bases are TGCGCCAGCAGCTTGCGTTTAGACAGTTTCTATGGCTACACCTTC. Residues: CASSLRLDSFYGYTF.

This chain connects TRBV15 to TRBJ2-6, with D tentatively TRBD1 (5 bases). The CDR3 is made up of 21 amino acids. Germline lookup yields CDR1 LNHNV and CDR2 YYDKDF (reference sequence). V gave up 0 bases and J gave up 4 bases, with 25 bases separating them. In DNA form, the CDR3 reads TGTGCCACCAGCAGAGATCCCTGGGGTGGGGCCCCAGGTGTCGGGGCCAACGTCCTGACTTTC. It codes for CATSRDPWGGAPGVGANVLTF.

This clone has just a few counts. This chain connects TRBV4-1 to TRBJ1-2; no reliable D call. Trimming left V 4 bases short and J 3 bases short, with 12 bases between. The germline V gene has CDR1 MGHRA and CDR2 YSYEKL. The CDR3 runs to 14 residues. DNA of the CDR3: TGCGCCAGCAGCCGTGTTGCGGGTGACTATGGCTACACCTTC. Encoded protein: CASSRVAGDYGYTF.

Written as DNA, the CDR3 is TGTGCCAGTAGTATGTCAGGGGGGTGGACAGATACGCAGTATTTT. Protein product: CASSMSGGWTDTQYF. The chain links TRBV19 to TRBJ2-3; a weak D match, TRBD1 (7 bases). The V end was cut by 3 bases, the J end by 3 bases, with 13 bases between. The V gene's germline CDR1 is LNHDA and CDR2 SQIVND (reference sequence). The CDR3 extends over 15 amino acids. Full variable domain (remainder filled in from reference TRBV19 and TRBJ2-3): DGGITQSPKYLFRKEGQNVTLSCEQNLNHDAMYWYRQDPGQGLRLIYYSQIVNDFQKGDIAEGYSVSREKKESFPLTVTSAQKNPTAFYLCASSMSGGWTDTQYFGPGTRLTVL.

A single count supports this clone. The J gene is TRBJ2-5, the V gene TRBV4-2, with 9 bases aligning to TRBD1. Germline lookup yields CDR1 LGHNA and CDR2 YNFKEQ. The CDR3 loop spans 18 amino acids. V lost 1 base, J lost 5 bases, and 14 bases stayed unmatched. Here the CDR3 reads CASSQAIHDRTGAETQYF. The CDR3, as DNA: TGTGCCAGCAGCCAAGCAATACACGACCGGACAGGGGCGGAGACCCAGTACTTC.

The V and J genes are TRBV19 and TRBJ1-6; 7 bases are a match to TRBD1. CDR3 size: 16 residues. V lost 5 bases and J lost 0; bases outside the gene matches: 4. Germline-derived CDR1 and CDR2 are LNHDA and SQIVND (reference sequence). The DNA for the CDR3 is TGTGCCAGTAGTCGGGACAGCAGCTCCTATAATTCACCCCTCCACTTT. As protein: CASSRDSSSYNSPLHF.

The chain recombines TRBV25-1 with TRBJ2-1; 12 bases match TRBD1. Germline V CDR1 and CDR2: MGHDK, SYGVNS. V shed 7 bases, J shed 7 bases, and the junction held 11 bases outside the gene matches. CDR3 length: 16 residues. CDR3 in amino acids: CASTAGTGGSGNEQFF. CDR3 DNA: TGTGCCAGCACCGCCGGGACAGGGGGCTCAGGAAATGAGCAGTTCTTC.

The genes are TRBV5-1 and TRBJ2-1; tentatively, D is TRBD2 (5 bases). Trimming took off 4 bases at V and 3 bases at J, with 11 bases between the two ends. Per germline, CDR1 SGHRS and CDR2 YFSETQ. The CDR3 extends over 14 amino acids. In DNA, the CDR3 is TGCGCCAGCAGCCCGGGAAATGTCTACAATGAGCAGTTCTTC. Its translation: CASSPGNVYNEQFF.

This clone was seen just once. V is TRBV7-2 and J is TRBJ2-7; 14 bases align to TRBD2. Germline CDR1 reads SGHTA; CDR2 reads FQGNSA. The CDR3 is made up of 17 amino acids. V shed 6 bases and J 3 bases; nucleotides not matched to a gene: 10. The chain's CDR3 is CASRQRLAGGWGYEQYF. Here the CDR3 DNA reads TGTGCCAGCAGGCAGAGACTAGCGGGAGGGTGGGGCTACGAGCAGTACTTC. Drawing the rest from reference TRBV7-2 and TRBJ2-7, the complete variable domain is GAGVSQSPSNKVTEKGKDVELRCDPISGHTALYWYRQSLGQGLEFLIYFQGNSAPDKSGLPSDRFSAERTGGSVSTLTIQRTQQEDSAVYLCASRQRLAGGWGYEQYFGPGTRLTVT.

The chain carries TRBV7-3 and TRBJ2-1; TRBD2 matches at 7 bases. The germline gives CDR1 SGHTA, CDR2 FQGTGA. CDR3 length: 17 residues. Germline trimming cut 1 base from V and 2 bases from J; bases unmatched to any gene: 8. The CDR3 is CASSLRPPAGPYNEQFF. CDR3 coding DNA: TGTGCCAGCAGCTTAAGGCCCCCAGCGGGGCCCTACAATGAGCAGTTCTTC.

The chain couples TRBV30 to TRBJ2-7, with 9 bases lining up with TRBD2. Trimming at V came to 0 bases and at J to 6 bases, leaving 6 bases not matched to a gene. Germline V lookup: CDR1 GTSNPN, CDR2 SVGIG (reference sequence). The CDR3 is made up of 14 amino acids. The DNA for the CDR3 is TGTGCCTGGAGTGTCGGGCCTAGCGGGGCCGAGCAGTACTTC. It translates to CAWSVGPSGAEQYF.

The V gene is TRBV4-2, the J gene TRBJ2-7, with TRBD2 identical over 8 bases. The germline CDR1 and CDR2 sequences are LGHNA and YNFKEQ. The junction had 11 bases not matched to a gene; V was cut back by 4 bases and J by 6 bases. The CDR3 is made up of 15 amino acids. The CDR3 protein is CASSPLVGGAGEQYF. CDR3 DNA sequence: TGTGCCAGCAGCCCTCTAGTCGGGGGGGCGGGCGAGCAGTACTTC.

CDR3 nucleotide sequence: TGCGCCAGCAGCTTGGCTGTGTCTAATGAAAAACTGTTTTTT. Amino acid sequence: CASSLAVSNEKLFF. The chain carries TRBV5-1 and TRBJ1-4; D gene uncertain. V lost 0 bases and J 3 bases, leaving 6 bases between the germline ends. The CDR3 is 14 residues long. Germline CDR1 reads SGHRS; CDR2 reads YFSETQ.

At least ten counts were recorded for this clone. The DNA of the CDR3 is TGCAGTGCTAAAAGGACAGGTGAAGCTTTCTTT. It codes for CSAKRTGEAFF. The chain couples TRBV20-1 to TRBJ1-1; TRBD1 matches at 7 bases. V shed 4 bases, J shed 7 bases, and the junction held 3 bases outside the gene matches. CDR1 and CDR2 (germline): DFQATT, SNEGSKA (reference sequence). This CDR3 has 11 residues.

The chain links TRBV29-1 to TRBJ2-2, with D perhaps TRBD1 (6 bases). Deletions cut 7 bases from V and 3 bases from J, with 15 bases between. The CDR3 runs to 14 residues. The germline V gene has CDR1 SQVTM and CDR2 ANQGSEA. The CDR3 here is CSGRPGVDTGELFF. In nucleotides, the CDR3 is TGCAGCGGCAGGCCAGGGGTGGACACCGGGGAGCTGTTTTTT.

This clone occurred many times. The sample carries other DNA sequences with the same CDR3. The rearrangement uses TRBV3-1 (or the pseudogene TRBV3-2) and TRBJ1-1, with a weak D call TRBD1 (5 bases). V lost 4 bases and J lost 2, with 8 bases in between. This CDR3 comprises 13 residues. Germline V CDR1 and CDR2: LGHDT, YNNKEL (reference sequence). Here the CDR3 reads CASSRGGNTEAFF. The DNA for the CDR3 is TGTGCCAGCAGCCGCGGGGGAAACACTGAAGCTTTCTTT.

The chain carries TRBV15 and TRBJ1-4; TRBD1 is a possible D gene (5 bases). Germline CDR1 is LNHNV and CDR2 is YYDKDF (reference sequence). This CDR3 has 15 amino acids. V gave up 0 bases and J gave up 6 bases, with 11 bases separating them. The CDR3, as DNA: TGTGCCACCAGCAGAGATCAGGGCTGGGATGAAAAACTGTTTTTT. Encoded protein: CATSRDQGWDEKLFF.

The CDR3, as DNA: TGTGCCAGCAGCTTATCCCCAGCGGGGTACTACGGCCAGTACTTC. Its translation: CASSLSPAGYYGQYF. V gene TRBV7-2 combines with J gene TRBJ2-7, with 7 bases aligning to TRBD2. Germline CDR1 SGHTA, CDR2 FQGNSA. The CDR3 consists of 15 residues. V dropped 2 bases and J dropped 10; count of bases not matched to a gene: 14.

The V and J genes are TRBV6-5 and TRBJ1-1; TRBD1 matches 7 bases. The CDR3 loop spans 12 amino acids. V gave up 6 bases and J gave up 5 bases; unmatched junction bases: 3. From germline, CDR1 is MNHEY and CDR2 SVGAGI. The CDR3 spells CASRAGGTEAFF. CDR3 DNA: TGTGCCAGCAGGGCAGGGGGAACTGAAGCTTTCTTT.

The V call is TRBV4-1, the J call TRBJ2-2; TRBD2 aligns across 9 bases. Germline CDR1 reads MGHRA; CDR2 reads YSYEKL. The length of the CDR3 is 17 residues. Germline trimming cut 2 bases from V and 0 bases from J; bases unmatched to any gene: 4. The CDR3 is CASSQPVAGANTGELFF. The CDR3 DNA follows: TGCGCCAGCAGCCAACCCGTAGCGGGAGCGAACACCGGGGAGCTGTTTTTT.

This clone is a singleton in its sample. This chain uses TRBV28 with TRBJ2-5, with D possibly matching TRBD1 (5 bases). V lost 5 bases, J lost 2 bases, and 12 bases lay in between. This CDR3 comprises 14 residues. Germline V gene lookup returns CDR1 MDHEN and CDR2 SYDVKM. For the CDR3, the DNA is TGTGCCAGCAGTCACCGACAGAGGCAAGAGACCCAGTACTTC. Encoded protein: CASSHRQRQETQYF.

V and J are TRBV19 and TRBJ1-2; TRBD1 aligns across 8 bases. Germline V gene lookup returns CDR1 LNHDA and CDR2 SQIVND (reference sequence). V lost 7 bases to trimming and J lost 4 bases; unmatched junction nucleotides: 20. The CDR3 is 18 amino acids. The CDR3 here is CASTPGIRARGLIYGYTF. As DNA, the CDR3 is TGTGCCAGTACCCCAGGGATTAGAGCCAGGGGGCTTATCTATGGCTACACCTTC.

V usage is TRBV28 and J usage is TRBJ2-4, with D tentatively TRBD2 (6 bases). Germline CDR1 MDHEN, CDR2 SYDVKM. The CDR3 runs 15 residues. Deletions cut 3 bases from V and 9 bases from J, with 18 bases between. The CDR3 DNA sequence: TGTGCCAGCAGTTTTCTCCGGGGGTCCTCCACCATTCAGTACTTC. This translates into CASSFLRGSSTIQYF.

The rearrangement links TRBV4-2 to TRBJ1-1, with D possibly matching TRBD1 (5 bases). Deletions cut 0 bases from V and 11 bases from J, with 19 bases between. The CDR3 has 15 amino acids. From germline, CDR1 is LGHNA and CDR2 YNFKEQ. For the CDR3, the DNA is TGTGCCAGCAGCCAAGATTTCGGGGGTCGGGAGGGTGCTTTCTTT. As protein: CASSQDFGGREGAFF.